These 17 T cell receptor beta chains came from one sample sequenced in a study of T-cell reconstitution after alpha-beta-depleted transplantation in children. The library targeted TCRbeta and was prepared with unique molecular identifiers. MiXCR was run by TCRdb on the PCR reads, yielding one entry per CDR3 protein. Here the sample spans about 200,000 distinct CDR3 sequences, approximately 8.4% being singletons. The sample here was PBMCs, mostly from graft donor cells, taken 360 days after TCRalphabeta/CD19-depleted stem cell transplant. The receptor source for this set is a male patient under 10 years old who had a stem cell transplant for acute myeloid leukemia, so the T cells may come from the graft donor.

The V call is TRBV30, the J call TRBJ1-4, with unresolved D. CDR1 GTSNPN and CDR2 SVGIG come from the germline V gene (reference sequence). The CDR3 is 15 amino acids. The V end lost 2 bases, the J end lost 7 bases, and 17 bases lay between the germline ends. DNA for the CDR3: TGTGCCTGGAGTTCATTCTCACTCTCCGGTGAAAAACTGTTTTTT. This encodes CAWSSFSLSGEKLFF.

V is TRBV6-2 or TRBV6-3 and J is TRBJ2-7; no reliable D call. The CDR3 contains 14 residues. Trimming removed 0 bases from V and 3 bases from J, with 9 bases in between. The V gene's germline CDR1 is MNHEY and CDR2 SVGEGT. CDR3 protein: CASSYSIGDYEQYF. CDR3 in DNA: TGTGCCAGCAGTTACTCGATCGGCGACTACGAGCAGTACTTC.

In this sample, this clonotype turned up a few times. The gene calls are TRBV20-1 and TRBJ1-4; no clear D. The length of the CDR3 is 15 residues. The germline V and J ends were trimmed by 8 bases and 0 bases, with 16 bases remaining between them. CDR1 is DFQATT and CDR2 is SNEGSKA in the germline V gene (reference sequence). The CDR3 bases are TGCAGTCCGATGACGGAAAACCCAACTAATGAAAAACTGTTTTTT. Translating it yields CSPMTENPTNEKLFF.

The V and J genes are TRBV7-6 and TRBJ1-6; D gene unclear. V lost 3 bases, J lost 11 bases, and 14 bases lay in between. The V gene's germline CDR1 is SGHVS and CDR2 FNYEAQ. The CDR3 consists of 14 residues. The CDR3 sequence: CASSFSGKIPPLHF. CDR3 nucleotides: TGTGCCAGCAGCTTTTCTGGGAAAATTCCACCCCTCCACTTT.

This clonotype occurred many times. The CDR3 loop is CASTKARLRTGELFF. The CDR3 region has the DNA TGTGCCAGCACCAAGGCCCGCTTGCGTACCGGGGAGCTGTTTTTT. This chain links TRBV6-2 or TRBV6-3 with TRBJ2-2; no clear D. CDR3 size: 15 residues. Deletions cut 7 bases from V and 5 bases from J, with 17 bases between. The germline CDR1 and CDR2 sequences are MNHEY and SVGEGT.

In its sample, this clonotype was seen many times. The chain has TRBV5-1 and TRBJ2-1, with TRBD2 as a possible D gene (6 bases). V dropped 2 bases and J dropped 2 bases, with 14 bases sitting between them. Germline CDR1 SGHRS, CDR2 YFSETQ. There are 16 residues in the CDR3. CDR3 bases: TGCGCCAGCAGCTTCGGGGATGTAGCGGCCTACAATGAGCAGTTCTTC. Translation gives CASSFGDVAAYNEQFF.

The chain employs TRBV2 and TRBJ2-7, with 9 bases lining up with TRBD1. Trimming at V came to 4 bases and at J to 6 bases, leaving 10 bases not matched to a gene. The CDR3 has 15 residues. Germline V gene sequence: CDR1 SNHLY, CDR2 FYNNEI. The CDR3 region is CASSGTTGGRAEQYF. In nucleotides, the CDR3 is TGTGCCAGCAGTGGAACAACAGGGGGCCGGGCCGAGCAGTACTTC.

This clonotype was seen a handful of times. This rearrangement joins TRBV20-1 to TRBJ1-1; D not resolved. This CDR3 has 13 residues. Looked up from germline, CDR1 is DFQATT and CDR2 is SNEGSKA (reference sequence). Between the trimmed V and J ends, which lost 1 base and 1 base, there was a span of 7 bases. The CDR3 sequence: CSARGPGNTEAFF. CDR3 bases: TGCAGTGCTAGAGGCCCAGGGAACACTGAAGCTTTCTTT.

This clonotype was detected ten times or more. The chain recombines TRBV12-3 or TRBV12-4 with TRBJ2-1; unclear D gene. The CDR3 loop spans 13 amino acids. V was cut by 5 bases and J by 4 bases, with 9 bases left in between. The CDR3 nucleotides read TGTGCCAGCAGTGCCTACTTATACAATGAGCAGTTCTTC. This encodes CASSAYLYNEQFF.

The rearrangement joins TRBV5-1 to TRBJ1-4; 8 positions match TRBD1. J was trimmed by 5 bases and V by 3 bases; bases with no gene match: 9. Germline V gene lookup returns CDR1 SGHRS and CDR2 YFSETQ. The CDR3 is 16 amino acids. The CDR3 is CASSWSGGRINEKLFF. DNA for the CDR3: TGCGCCAGCAGCTGGTCAGGGGGCAGGATCAATGAAAAACTGTTTTTT.

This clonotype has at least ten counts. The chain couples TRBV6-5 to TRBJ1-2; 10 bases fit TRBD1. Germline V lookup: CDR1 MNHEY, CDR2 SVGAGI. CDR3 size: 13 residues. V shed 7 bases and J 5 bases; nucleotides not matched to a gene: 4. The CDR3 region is CASIRQGAYGYTF. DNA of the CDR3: TGTGCCAGCATTCGACAGGGGGCATATGGCTACACCTTC.

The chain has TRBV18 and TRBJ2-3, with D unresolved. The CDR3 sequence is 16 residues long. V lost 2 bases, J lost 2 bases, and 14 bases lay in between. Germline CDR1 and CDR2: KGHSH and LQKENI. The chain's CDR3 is CASSPSSVNDTDTQYF. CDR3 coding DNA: TGTGCCAGCTCACCATCGTCGGTGAACGACACAGATACGCAGTATTTT.

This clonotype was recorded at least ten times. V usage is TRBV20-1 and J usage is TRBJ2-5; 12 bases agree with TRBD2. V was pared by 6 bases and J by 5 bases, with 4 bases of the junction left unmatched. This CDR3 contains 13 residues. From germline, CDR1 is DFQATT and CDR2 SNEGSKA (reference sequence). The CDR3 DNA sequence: TGCAGTGCCCAGACTAGCGGGAGCGAGACCCAGTACTTC. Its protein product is CSAQTSGSETQYF.

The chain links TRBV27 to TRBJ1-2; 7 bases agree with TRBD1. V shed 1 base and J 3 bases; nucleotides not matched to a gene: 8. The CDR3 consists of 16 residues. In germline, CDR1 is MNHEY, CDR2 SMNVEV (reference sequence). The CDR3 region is CASSLYSDRDDYGYTF. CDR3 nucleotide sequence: TGTGCCAGCAGTTTATATAGCGACAGGGATGACTATGGCTACACCTTC.

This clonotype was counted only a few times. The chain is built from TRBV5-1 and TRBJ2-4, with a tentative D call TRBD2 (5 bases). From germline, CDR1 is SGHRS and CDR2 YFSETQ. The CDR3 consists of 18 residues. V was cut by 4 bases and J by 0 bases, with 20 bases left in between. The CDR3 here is CASSHRPSGGLAKNIQYF. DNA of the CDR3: TGCGCCAGCAGCCACCGTCCAAGCGGAGGACTAGCCAAAAACATTCAGTACTTC.

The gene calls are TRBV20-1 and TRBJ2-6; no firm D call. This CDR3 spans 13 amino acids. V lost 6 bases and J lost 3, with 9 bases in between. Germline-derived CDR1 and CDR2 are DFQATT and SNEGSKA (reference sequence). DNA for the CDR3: TGCAGTGCCCGGTCCCTTGGGGCCAACGTCCTGACTTTC. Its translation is CSARSLGANVLTF.

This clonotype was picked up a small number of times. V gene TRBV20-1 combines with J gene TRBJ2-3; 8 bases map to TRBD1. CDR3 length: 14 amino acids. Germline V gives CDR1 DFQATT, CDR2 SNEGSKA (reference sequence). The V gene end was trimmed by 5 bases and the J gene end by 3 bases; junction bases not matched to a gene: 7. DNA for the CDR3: TGCAGTGCTGTTGGACAGGGTAGGACAGATACGCAGTATTTT. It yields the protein CSAVGQGRTDTQYF.